Listed below are T cell receptor beta chains from one sample, sequenced in a study of CXCR3-negative and CXCR3-positive naive CD8 T cells. Each CDR3 protein gets one entry in TCRdb, which reprocessed the 5' RACE reads and gives no DNA. This sample's clone table lists 55,000 to 75,000 distinct CDR3 sequences. The specimen was naive CXCR3+ CD8+ T cells from blood. Receptors were obtained from a human donor in good health. Some clones in this sample may be carry-over from other donors' samples. The CDR3 runs from the conserved cysteine through the conserved F or W. Each record gives: clone size, J gene, V gene, CDR3 protein. Clone size is stated in some rows and not others, as once, few, many or a class when expanded.

abundance: NA; j_gene: TRBJ1-2; v_gene: TRBV7-6; CDR3aa: CASSPHSEYGYTF
abundance: NA; j_gene: TRBJ2-2; v_gene: TRBV6-2/TRBV6-3; CDR3aa: CASSYDRGRTGELFF
abundance: NA; j_gene: TRBJ1-1; v_gene: TRBV27; CDR3aa: CASALTGLNTEAFF
abundance: NA; j_gene: TRBJ2-1; v_gene: TRBV4-3; CDR3aa: CASSQDPTSGGGFNEQFF
abundance: NA; j_gene: TRBJ2-1; v_gene: TRBV25-1; CDR3aa: CASSGGQGAYNEQFF
abundance: NA; j_gene: TRBJ1-6; v_gene: TRBV20-1; CDR3aa: CSASLRGNSPLHF
abundance: medium-sized; j_gene: TRBJ2-7; v_gene: TRBV10-2; CDR3aa: CASSDEGTGGFYEQYF
abundance: NA; j_gene: TRBJ2-7; v_gene: TRBV6-5; CDR3aa: CASSYQGQGAYEQYF
abundance: NA; j_gene: TRBJ2-7; v_gene: TRBV5-1; CDR3aa: CASSLASAAPYEQYF
abundance: NA; j_gene: TRBJ1-1; v_gene: TRBV29-1; CDR3aa: CSAGIGGSNTEAFF
abundance: NA; j_gene: TRBJ1-1; v_gene: TRBV20-1; CDR3aa: CSAQDRDWWAFF
abundance: NA; j_gene: TRBJ1-3; v_gene: TRBV9; CDR3aa: CASSPQGSSGNTIYF
abundance: NA; j_gene: TRBJ2-7; v_gene: TRBV10-3; CDR3aa: CAIRETIAVSYEQYF
abundance: NA; j_gene: TRBJ1-1; v_gene: TRBV7-3; CDR3aa: CASSPRGGNTEAFF
abundance: NA; j_gene: TRBJ1-1; v_gene: TRBV4-2; CDR3aa: CASSQDLTGNTEAFF
abundance: NA; j_gene: TRBJ1-5; v_gene: TRBV7-8; CDR3aa: CASSQNEGASQPQHF
abundance: NA; j_gene: TRBJ2-3; v_gene: TRBV5-1; CDR3aa: CASSARTSGSTDTQYF
abundance: NA; j_gene: TRBJ2-7; v_gene: TRBV6-5; CDR3aa: CASSPSGDHYEQYF
abundance: NA; j_gene: TRBJ2-2; v_gene: TRBV7-9; CDR3aa: CASSLVPSLNTGELFF
abundance: NA; j_gene: TRBJ2-7; v_gene: TRBV7-2; CDR3aa: CASSSGLAGVYEQYF
abundance: NA; j_gene: TRBJ1-1; v_gene: TRBV27; CDR3aa: CASQKQTPGEAFF
abundance: NA; j_gene: TRBJ2-7; v_gene: TRBV7-6; CDR3aa: CATAVANSYEQYF
abundance: NA; j_gene: TRBJ2-7; v_gene: TRBV21-1; CDR3aa: CASSQSDSLYEQYF
abundance: NA; j_gene: TRBJ1-5; v_gene: TRBV9; CDR3aa: CASSEGIPNQPQHF
abundance: NA; j_gene: TRBJ2-7; v_gene: TRBV20-1; CDR3aa: CSARTRLAGETYEQYF
abundance: NA; j_gene: TRBJ2-2; v_gene: TRBV25-1; CDR3aa: CASSDPLLNTGELFF
abundance: NA; j_gene: TRBJ1-1; v_gene: TRBV6-5; CDR3aa: CASSYQTGRDTEAFF
abundance: NA; j_gene: TRBJ2-1; v_gene: TRBV4-3; CDR3aa: CASSHTDGYNEQFF
abundance: NA; j_gene: TRBJ1-6; v_gene: TRBV4-1; CDR3aa: CASSQDAQGNSPLHF
abundance: NA; j_gene: TRBJ2-7; v_gene: TRBV9; CDR3aa: CASSGEGGPYEQYF
abundance: NA; j_gene: TRBJ2-2; v_gene: TRBV5-4; CDR3aa: CASSFPFRGANTGELFF
abundance: NA; j_gene: TRBJ2-7; v_gene: TRBV10-3; CDR3aa: CAIRLNRGSGYEQYF
abundance: NA; j_gene: TRBJ2-7; v_gene: TRBV10-3; CDR3aa: CAISQGSYEQYF
abundance: NA; j_gene: TRBJ2-7; v_gene: TRBV12-3/TRBV12-4; CDR3aa: CASRDSWRNEQYF
abundance: NA; j_gene: TRBJ1-1; v_gene: TRBV4-3; CDR3aa: CASSQDAGNTEAFF
abundance: NA; j_gene: TRBJ2-7; v_gene: TRBV7-6; CDR3aa: CASSGGGLAGFEQYF
abundance: NA; j_gene: TRBJ2-1; v_gene: TRBV20-1; CDR3aa: CSAREFGRLAGHYNEQFF
abundance: NA; j_gene: TRBJ2-5; v_gene: TRBV11-2; CDR3aa: CASSPSGVETQYF
abundance: NA; j_gene: TRBJ2-1; v_gene: TRBV27; CDR3aa: CASSPRLAYEQFF
abundance: NA; j_gene: TRBJ1-1; v_gene: TRBV29-1; CDR3aa: CSVEGMNTEAFF
abundance: NA; j_gene: TRBJ2-1; v_gene: TRBV12-3/TRBV12-4; CDR3aa: CASSTPGQGLNEQFF
abundance: NA; j_gene: TRBJ1-6; v_gene: TRBV10-2; CDR3aa: CASSELGSSYNSPLHF
abundance: NA; j_gene: TRBJ2-3; v_gene: TRBV29-1; CDR3aa: CSVEATVPGQIADTQYF
abundance: NA; j_gene: TRBJ2-1; v_gene: TRBV29-1; CDR3aa: CSVEDYTAGFDNEQFF
abundance: NA; j_gene: TRBJ2-1; v_gene: TRBV7-9; CDR3aa: CASTPGGVYNEQFF
abundance: NA; j_gene: TRBJ1-1; v_gene: TRBV29-1; CDR3aa: CSVEFRGNTEAFF
abundance: NA; j_gene: TRBJ2-3; v_gene: TRBV27; CDR3aa: CASSLPPFPDTQYF
abundance: NA; j_gene: TRBJ1-3; v_gene: TRBV19; CDR3aa: CASSVLSGNTIYF
abundance: NA; j_gene: TRBJ1-2; v_gene: TRBV15; CDR3aa: CATSRAEAPNYGCTF
abundance: NA; j_gene: TRBJ1-1; v_gene: TRBV27; CDR3aa: CASSLWLEGASEAFF
abundance: NA; j_gene: TRBJ2-1; v_gene: TRBV5-4; CDR3aa: CASSSGTRGYNEQFF